This TCR beta chain was identified in a study of PD-L1 blockade in urothelial cancer. The germline gives CDR1 GTSNPN, CDR2 SVGIG (reference sequence). Trimming stripped 1 base from V and 7 bases from J, with 20 bases between. The CDR3 extends over 15 amino acids. Clones were read by immunoSEQ multiplex PCR, and TCRdb kept only the in-frame ones, dropping some. The profile covers more than 95,000 clones, with about 82% appearing a single time and 2% to 3% taken by the ten largest. Time point reported: peripheral blood 6 weeks after treatment start. The rearrangement uses TRBV30 and TRBJ2-7; D might be TRBD2 (6 bases). Sample: PBMCs, taken around atezolizumab (anti-PD-L1) treatment. The TCR comes from a man in his forties or fifties with urothelial cancer. The CDR3 coding sequence is TGTGCCTGGAGTGACCCGGGGGAGGCTAGCCCGGAGCAGTACTTC. This encodes CAWSDPGEASPEQYF.